This TCR beta chain derives from a study of PD-1 blockade in classical Hodgkin lymphoma. This clone showed up just a few times. Its antigen is undetermined. Study outcomes and limitations: Compared with healthy donors, newly diagnosed patients reportedly showed lower baseline TCR diversity.

The time point denotes: cycle 4 day 1 (C4D1), after 6 weeks of nivolumab. There was relapse after autologous stem cell transplantation in every patient, and there was variation in brentuximab vedotin exposure. Trimming shortened V by 6 bases and J by 6 bases, and 25 bases separated the two germline ends. Germline-derived CDR1 and CDR2 are SGDLS and YYNGEE. This CDR3 region has 17 residues. The data were produced by immunoSEQ multiplex PCR, yet TCRdb's version contains in-frame clones alone and is incomplete. The sample includes roughly 100,000 clones, over 85% of them seen just once. The chain is built from TRBV9 and TRBJ2-1, with a weak D call TRBD2 (6 bases). Sequenced material: peripheral blood mononuclear cells (PBMCs), taken before the fourth cycle of nivolumab. The receptor's source is a human donor with classical Hodgkin lymphoma. CDR3 DNA: TGTGCCAGCACCCCCGCGGGACCTACAAGACATACCAATGAGCAGTTCTTC. Residues: CASTPAGPTRHTNEQFF.